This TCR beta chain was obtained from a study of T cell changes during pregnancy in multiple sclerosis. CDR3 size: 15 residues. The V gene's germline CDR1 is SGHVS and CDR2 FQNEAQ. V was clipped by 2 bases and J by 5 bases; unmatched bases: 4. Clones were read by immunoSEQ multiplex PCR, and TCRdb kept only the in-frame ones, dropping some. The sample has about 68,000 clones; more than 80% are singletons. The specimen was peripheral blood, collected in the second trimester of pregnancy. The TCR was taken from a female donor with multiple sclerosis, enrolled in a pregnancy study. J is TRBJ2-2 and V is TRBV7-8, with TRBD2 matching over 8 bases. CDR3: CASSLWRGATGELFF. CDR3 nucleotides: TGTGCCAGCAGCTTATGGCGGGGGGCGACCGGGGAGCTGTTTTTT. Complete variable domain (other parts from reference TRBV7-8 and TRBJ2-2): GAGVSQSPRYKVAKRGQDVALRCDPISGHVSLFWYQQALGQGPEFLTYFQNEAQLDKSGLPSDRFFAERPEGSVSTLKIQRTQQEDSAVYLCASSLWRGATGELFFGEGSRLTVL.